This is a list of T cell receptor beta chains from one sample in a study of CD8 T cells in Susac syndrome. TCRdb processed the immunoSEQ multiplex PCR reads anew with MiXCR; each CDR3 protein has one entry. The table has approximately 130,000 distinct CDR3 sequences, around 91% seen once. The source material was CD8+ T cells from PBMCs. These receptors were collected from a human donor with multiple sclerosis. CDR3s include the opening cysteine and the closing phenylalanine or tryptophan. The D gene is left open where the match is weak. The size of a clone is reported for some rows only, either as once, few or many, or as a class for expanded clones.

j_gene,d_gene,abundance,v_gene,CDR3aa,CDR3nt
TRBJ2-1,TRBD2,few,TRBV4-2,CASSQGGGSYNEQFF,TGTGCCAGCAGCCAAGGTGGCGGGAGTTACAATGAGCAGTTCTTC
TRBJ2-3,-,-,TRBV18,CASSPEGAGRKTQYF,TGTGCCAGCTCACCTGAGGGAGCAGGGCGCAAGACGCAGTATTTT
TRBJ2-1,TRBD1,-,TRBV12-3/TRBV12-4,CATKTGGDEQFF,TGTGCCACCAAGACAGGGGGTGATGAGCAGTTCTTC
TRBJ2-7,-,-,TRBV14,CASSQGGTYSYEQYF,TGTGCCAGCAGCCAAGGAGGGACGTACTCCTACGAGCAGTACTTC
TRBJ1-5,TRBD1,-,TRBV27,CASSLGTEDQPQHF,TGTGCCAGCAGTTTAGGGACAGAGGATCAGCCCCAGCATTTT
TRBJ2-1,TRBD2,-,TRBV30,CAWGEREWSYNEQFF,TGTGCCTGGGGGGAGCGGGAGTGGTCCTACAATGAGCAGTTCTTC
TRBJ2-4,TRBD1,few,TRBV6-5,CASSFPGDRAASIQYF,TGTGCCAGCAGTTTTCCTGGTGACAGGGCGGCGAGCATTCAGTACTTC
TRBJ2-5,TRBD2,-,TRBV15,CATSRLAGEETQYF,TGTGCCACCAGCAGGCTAGCGGGAGAAGAGACCCAGTACTTC
TRBJ1-3,-,-,TRBV7-2,CASRTGNTIYF,TGTGCCAGTAGGACTGGAAACACCATATATTTT
TRBJ2-5,-,-,TRBV20-1,CSARDEGDQYF,TGCAGTGCTAGAGATGAAGGGGACCAGTACTTC
TRBJ2-1,-,once,TRBV10-3,CAISESPGRWPYEQFF,TGTGCCATCAGTGAGTCTCCGGGCCGCTGGCCTTATGAGCAGTTCTTC
TRBJ2-7,-,-,TRBV4-1,CASSQGGAEQYF,TGCGCCAGCAGCCAAGGGGGGGCCGAGCAGTACTTC
TRBJ1-2,-,-,TRBV13,CASSWGEGGYTF,TGTGCCAGCAGCTGGGGGGAGGGGGGCTACACCTTC
TRBJ2-1,TRBD2,-,TRBV13,CASCSGSYNEQFF,TGTGCCAGCTGTAGCGGGAGTTACAATGAGCAGTTCTTC
TRBJ2-1,TRBD1,-,TRBV12-3/TRBV12-4,CASSSDRVPLGEQFF,TGTGCCAGCAGTTCGGACAGGGTTCCCTTGGGGGAGCAGTTCTTC
TRBJ2-7,TRBD2,-,TRBV11-2,CASSFGGGAYEQYF,TGTGCCAGCAGCTTTGGCGGGGGGGCCTACGAGCAGTACTTC
TRBJ2-3,-,-,TRBV28,CASSFFAGHGTIGTDTQYF,TGTGCCAGCAGTTTTTTCGCAGGACACGGAACCATCGGCACAGATACGCAGTATTTT
TRBJ1-1,-,-,TRBV5-1,CASSFGISTGMVEAFF,TGCGCCAGCAGCTTTGGGATCAGCACGGGGATGGTTGAAGCTTTCTTT
TRBJ2-3,TRBD1,-,TRBV4-3,CASSQAVQGAIQGGTQYF,TGCGCCAGCAGCCAAGCAGTACAGGGGGCAATCCAAGGCGGTACGCAGTATTTT
TRBJ2-5,-,-,TRBV12-3/TRBV12-4,CASSLSGSQETQYF,TGTGCCAGCAGTTTAAGTGGCAGTCAAGAGACCCAGTACTTC
TRBJ2-7,-,once,TRBV23-1,CASNLIGGQRALTFREQYF,TGCGCCAGCAACCTAATCGGGGGACAGCGAGCACTTACCTTCCGCGAGCAGTACTTC
TRBJ1-2,-,-,TRBV19,CASSISGYPFDGYTF,TGTGCCAGTAGTATCTCGGGATACCCCTTCGATGGCTACACCTTC
TRBJ1-1,-,-,TRBV9,CASSAPGGGSEAFF,TGTGCCAGCAGCGCTCCAGGCGGAGGGTCTGAAGCTTTCTTT
TRBJ2-3,-,once,TRBV9,CASSVNTDTQYF,TGTGCCAGCAGCGTTAACACAGATACGCAGTATTTT
TRBJ2-7,-,-,TRBV5-1,CASSYETVTYEQYF,TGCGCCAGCAGCTACGAGACAGTTACCTACGAGCAGTACTTC
TRBJ2-7,-,-,TRBV18,CASSPPGVEQYF,TGTGCCAGCTCACCCCCGGGAGTCGAGCAGTACTTC
TRBJ1-4,-,-,TRBV20-1,CSARKGIATNEKLFF,TGCAGTGCTAGAAAGGGTATTGCAACTAATGAAAAACTGTTTTTT
TRBJ2-2,-,-,TRBV29-1,CSVVGGGELFF,TGCAGCGTTGTAGGGGGCGGGGAGCTGTTTTTT
TRBJ2-1,TRBD1,-,TRBV6-2/TRBV6-3,CASSYGTGDNEQFF,TGTGCCAGCAGTTACGGGACAGGGGACAATGAGCAGTTCTTC
TRBJ2-5,TRBD1,-,TRBV30,CAWSAGGRETQYF,TGTGCCTGGAGTGCAGGGGGCCGGGAGACCCAGTACTTC
TRBJ2-3,TRBD2,-,TRBV4-3,CASSQVAGDTDTQYF,TGCGCCAGCAGCCAAGTTGCGGGAGACACAGATACGCAGTATTTT
TRBJ2-1,TRBD2,-,TRBV12-3/TRBV12-4,CASSFPGGLYNEQFF,TGTGCCAGCAGTTTCCCGGGGGGACTATACAATGAGCAGTTCTTC
TRBJ1-5,-,-,TRBV30,CAWNGGNQPQHF,TGTGCCTGGAACGGGGGAAATCAGCCCCAGCATTTT
TRBJ2-3,-,-,TRBV24-1,CATSDFRSTDTQYF,TGTGCCACCAGTGATTTCAGGTCCACAGATACGCAGTATTTT
TRBJ2-2,TRBD1,-,TRBV12-3/TRBV12-4,CASRYTLGTGESTGELFF,TGTGCCAGCAGATACACCCTGGGGACAGGGGAAAGCACCGGGGAGCTGTTTTTT
TRBJ2-3,-,-,TRBV7-9,CASSFGQGATDTQYF,TGTGCCAGCAGCTTCGGGCAGGGAGCCACAGATACGCAGTATTTT
TRBJ1-1,-,once,TRBV4-1,CASSQEGVNTEAFF,TGCGCCAGCAGCCAAGAGGGGGTGAACACTGAAGCTTTCTTT
TRBJ1-4,-,-,TRBV19,CASTTTGHLEKLFF,TGTGCCAGTACTACGACAGGCCACTTGGAAAAACTGTTTTTT
TRBJ2-5,-,-,TRBV14,CASSLHMREETQYF,TGTGCCAGCAGCCTTCACATGAGGGAGGAGACCCAGTACTTC
TRBJ2-1,-,few,TRBV20-1,CSARDYRSYNEQFF,TGCAGTGCTAGGGACTACCGATCCTACAATGAGCAGTTCTTC
TRBJ2-7,-,-,TRBV9,CASSPPISYEQYF,TGTGCCAGCAGCCCCCCTATCTCATACGAGCAGTACTTC
TRBJ2-7,-,-,TRBV7-2,CASNSVSGEQYF,TGTGCCAGCAACAGCGTGTCGGGCGAGCAGTACTTC
TRBJ1-3,-,-,TRBV5-6,CASSLERGTGNTIYF,TGTGCCAGCAGCTTGGAGAGAGGGACTGGAAACACCATATATTTT
TRBJ2-5,TRBD2,-,TRBV24-1,CATSDNGLAGATQYF,TGTGCCACCAGTGACAACGGACTAGCCGGGGCGACCCAGTACTTC
TRBJ1-5,-,-,TRBV7-8,CASSFGDNDQPQHF,TGTGCCAGCAGCTTCGGAGACAACGATCAGCCCCAGCATTTT